Following are 10 T cell receptor beta chains from one sample sequenced in a study of PD-1 blockade in mismatch repair-deficient tumors. This table comes from immunoSEQ multiplex PCR, and its TCRdb copy is limited to in-frame clones, with some not included. Among around 33,000 clones listed, 65% to 85% were seen once. Sequencing was performed on PBMCs, taken less than 7 weeks after starting pembrolizumab. These receptors were taken from an adult with mismatch repair-deficient cancer.

This chain connects TRBV6-5 to TRBJ2-7, with a tentative D call TRBD1 (6 bases). The V and J ends lost 8 bases and 2 bases respectively, with 7 bases between them. The germline CDR1 and CDR2 sequences are MNHEY and SVGAGI. CDR3 length: 11 residues. The CDR3 sequence is CASRTAYEQYF. In nucleotides, the CDR3 is TGTGCCAGCCGGACAGCCTACGAGCAGTACTTC.

The chain combines TRBV5-1 with TRBJ2-5, with 11 bases that match TRBD2. The CDR3 has 14 residues. Germline lookup yields CDR1 SGHRS and CDR2 YFSETQ. V dropped 4 bases and J dropped 3; count of bases not matched to a gene: 2. In DNA, the CDR3 is TGCGCCAGCAGCGTGGGACTAGCGGAAGAGACCCAGTACTTC. It specifies CASSVGLAEETQYF.

V and J are TRBV7-6 and TRBJ2-3; perhaps TRBD2 as D (5 bases). Germline lookup yields CDR1 SGHVS and CDR2 FNYEAQ. This CDR3 region has 14 residues. Deletions cut 4 bases from V and 1 base from J, with 9 bases between. Here the CDR3 reads CASSSRAGTDTQYF. For the CDR3, the DNA is TGTGCCAGCAGCTCTAGAGCGGGCACAGATACGCAGTATTTT.

The chain is built from TRBV7-9 and TRBJ2-1; D is uncertain. Germline V CDR1 and CDR2: SEHNR, FQNEAQ (reference sequence). This CDR3 spans 13 amino acids. Trimming removed 2 bases at V and 3 bases at J, with 5 bases between. The CDR3 nucleotides read TGTGCCAGCAGCTTACAGATCTACAATGAGCAGTTCTTC. This encodes CASSLQIYNEQFF.

The chain couples TRBV10-3 to TRBJ1-1; D perhaps matches TRBD1 (6 bases). Trimming left V 6 bases short and J 0 bases short, with 11 bases between. The CDR3 has 14 amino acids. Germline CDR1 reads ENHRY; CDR2 reads SYGVKD. This CDR3 is CAIRRTDLNTEAFF. CDR3 nucleotides: TGTGCCATCAGACGGACAGATTTGAACACTGAAGCTTTCTTT.

This chain links TRBV19 with TRBJ1-2, with TRBD1 matching 8 bases. The length of the CDR3 is 14 residues. J lost 3 bases, V lost 7 bases, and 7 bases had no gene match. Per the germline V gene, CDR1 is LNHDA and CDR2 is SQIVND (reference sequence). As DNA, the CDR3 is TGTGCCAGTAACCCATCACAGGGGGACTATGGCTACACCTTC. It codes for CASNPSQGDYGYTF.

In its sample, this clone was seen once. The gene calls are TRBV28 and TRBJ2-7; a weak D match, TRBD2 (6 bases). The CDR3 has 14 amino acids. Germline V CDR1 and CDR2: MDHEN, SYDVKM. Between the trimmed V and J ends, which lost 7 bases and 0 bases, there was a span of 13 bases. Here the CDR3 reads CASIPGGLSYEQYF. CDR3 bases: TGTGCCAGCATCCCCGGGGGTCTCTCCTACGAGCAGTACTTC. The complete variable domain, with remaining parts taken from reference TRBV28 and TRBJ2-7, reads DVKVTQSSRYLVKRTGEKVFLECVQDMDHENMFWYRQDPGLGLRLIYFSYDVKMKEKGDIPEGYSVSREKKERFSLILESASTNQTSMYLCASIPGGLSYEQYFGPGTRLTVT.

The chain links TRBV5-1 to TRBJ2-2; D perhaps matches TRBD2 (6 bases). This CDR3 is 15 amino acids long. Germline CDR1 is SGHRS and CDR2 is YFSETQ. The V and J ends lost 7 bases and 1 base respectively, with 14 bases between them. CDR3 coding DNA: TGCGCCAGCGGAAGGGGAGCGGGGAACACCGGGGAGCTGTTTTTT. This encodes CASGRGAGNTGELFF.

J is TRBJ2-1 and V is TRBV27, with 13 bases aligning to TRBD2. The CDR3 totals 16 residues. Germline assignment: CDR1 MNHEY and CDR2 SMNVEV (reference sequence). After removal of 3 bases from V and 6 bases from J, the junction contained 5 bases not matched to a gene. CDR3 nucleotides: TGTGCCAGCAGTTTCCAACTAGCGGGAGGGCGCAATGAGCAGTTCTTC. It is translated as CASSFQLAGGRNEQFF.

This clone has a handful of counts. This chain connects TRBV7-8 to TRBJ2-7; 11 nucleotides match TRBD1. CDR1 is SGHVS, CDR2 FQNEAQ, per germline. The V segment lost 2 bases and the J segment 2 bases; nucleotides outside the gene matches: 8. This CDR3 is 17 amino acids long. The CDR3 DNA follows: TGTGCCAGCAGCTTACCTCTGGGGACAGGGGGTACCTACGAGCAGTACTTC. As protein: CASSLPLGTGGTYEQYF.